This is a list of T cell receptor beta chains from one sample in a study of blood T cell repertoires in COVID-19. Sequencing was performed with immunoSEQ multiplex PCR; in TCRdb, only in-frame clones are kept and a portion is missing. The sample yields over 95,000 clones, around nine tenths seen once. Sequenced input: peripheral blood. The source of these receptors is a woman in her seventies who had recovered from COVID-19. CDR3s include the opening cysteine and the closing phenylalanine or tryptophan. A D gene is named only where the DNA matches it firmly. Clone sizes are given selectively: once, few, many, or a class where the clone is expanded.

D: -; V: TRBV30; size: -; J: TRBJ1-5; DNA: TGTGCCTGGAGTCTACGAGGGGGATACAATCAGCCCCAGCATTTT; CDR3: CAWSLRGGYNQPQHF
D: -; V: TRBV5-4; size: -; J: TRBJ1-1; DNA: TGTGCCAGCAGCCCCGGAGGGGGGGGCAACACTGAAGCTTTCTTT; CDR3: CASSPGGGGNTEAFF
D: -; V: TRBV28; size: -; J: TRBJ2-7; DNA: TGTGCCAGCGGGTCGGCTACGTGGGCCAACGAGCAGTACTTC; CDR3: CASGSATWANEQYF
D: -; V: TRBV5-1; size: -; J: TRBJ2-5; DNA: TGCGCCAGCAGCTGGGGGAACGGACTACAAGAGACCCAGTACTTC; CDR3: CASSWGNGLQETQYF
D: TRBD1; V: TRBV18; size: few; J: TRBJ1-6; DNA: TGTGCCAGCTCACCGACAGGGAATGATAATTCACCCCTCCACTTT; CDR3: CASSPTGNDNSPLHF
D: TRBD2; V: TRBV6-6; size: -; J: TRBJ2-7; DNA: TGTGCCAGCAGCACGACTAGCGGGAGTGGGGGCTACGAGCAGTACTTC; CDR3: CASSTTSGSGGYEQYF
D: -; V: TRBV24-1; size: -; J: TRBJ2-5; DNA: TGTGCCACCAAGGACAGACAAGAGACCCAGTACTTC; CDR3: CATKDRQETQYF
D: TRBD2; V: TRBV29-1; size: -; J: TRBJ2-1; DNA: TGCAGCGTTGAAAGTGTAGCGGGAGTTTCCTACAATGAGCAGTTCTTC; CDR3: CSVESVAGVSYNEQFF
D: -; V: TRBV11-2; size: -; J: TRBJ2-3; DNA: TGTGCCAGCAGCCCTTGGGAGGGACAGGCGGCGAGTGATACGCAGTATTTT; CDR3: CASSPWEGQAASDTQYF
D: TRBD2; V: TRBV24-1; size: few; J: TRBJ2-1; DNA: TGTGCCACCAGTGATCCCCGGACTAGCGGGAGTCAGTATCCGGAGCAGTTCTTC; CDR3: CATSDPRTSGSQYPEQFF
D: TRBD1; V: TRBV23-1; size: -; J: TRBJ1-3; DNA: TGCGCCAGCAGAGGACAGGGGAAATCTGGAAACACCATATATTTT; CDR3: CASRGQGKSGNTIYF
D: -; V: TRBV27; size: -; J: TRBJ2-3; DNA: TGTGCCAGCACCTTCGGGGTAGATCGGACAGATACGCAGTATTTT; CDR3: CASTFGVDRTDTQYF
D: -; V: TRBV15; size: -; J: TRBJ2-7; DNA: TGTGCCACCAGCAGACGGAAGACAGCCCGGTCCTACGAGCAGTACTTC; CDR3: CATSRRKTARSYEQYF
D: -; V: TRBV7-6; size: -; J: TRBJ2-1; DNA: TGTGCCAGCAGCTTAGCGGGGGAGGCCTCGGGGGAGCAGTTCTTC; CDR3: CASSLAGEASGEQFF
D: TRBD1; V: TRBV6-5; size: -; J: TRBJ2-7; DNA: TGTGCCAGCAGGCTGGCCCGGACAGGGATTGGCGAGCAGTACTTC; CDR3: CASRLARTGIGEQYF
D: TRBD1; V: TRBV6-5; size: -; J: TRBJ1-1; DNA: TGTGCCAGCAGTTACGACAGGGTGGCTGAAGCTTTCTTT; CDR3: CASSYDRVAEAFF
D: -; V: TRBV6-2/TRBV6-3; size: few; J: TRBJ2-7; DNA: TGTGCCAGCCGTTCAGGAGGGCGGAGCTCCTACGAGCAGTACTTC; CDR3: CASRSGGRSSYEQYF
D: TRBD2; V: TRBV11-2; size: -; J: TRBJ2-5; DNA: TGTGCCAGCAGCTTAATTTTGAGCGGGGGGTACCAAGAGACCCAGTACTTC; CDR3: CASSLILSGGYQETQYF
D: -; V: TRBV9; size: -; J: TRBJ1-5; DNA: TGTGCCAGCAGCCCCCGCGGTTATAGCAATCAGCCCCAGCATTTT; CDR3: CASSPRGYSNQPQHF
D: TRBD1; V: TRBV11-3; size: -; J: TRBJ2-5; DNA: TGTGCCAGCAGCTCTTCAGGGGGCGCGGAGACCCAGTACTTC; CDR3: CASSSSGGAETQYF
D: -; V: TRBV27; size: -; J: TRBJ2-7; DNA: TGTGCCAGCAGACCGACAGGCTCCTACGAGCAGTACTTC; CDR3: CASRPTGSYEQYF
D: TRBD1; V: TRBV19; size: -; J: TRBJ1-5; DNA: TGTGCCAGTAGGGCTTCTAGGGGACAGGCTGATCAGCCCCAGCATTTT; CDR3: CASRASRGQADQPQHF
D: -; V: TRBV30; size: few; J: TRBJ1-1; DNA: TGTGCCTGGAGTGGGGGGCGGAGAGTCACTGAAGCTTTCTTT; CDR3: CAWSGGRRVTEAFF
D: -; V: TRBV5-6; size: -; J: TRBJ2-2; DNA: TGTGCCAGCAGCTTGGAGCCGGGCGGGGAGCTGTTTTTT; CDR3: CASSLEPGGELFF
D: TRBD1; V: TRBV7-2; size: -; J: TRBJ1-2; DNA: TGTGCCAGCAGCTTAGACCCAGGGGGCGTATATGGCTACACCTTC; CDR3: CASSLDPGGVYGYTF
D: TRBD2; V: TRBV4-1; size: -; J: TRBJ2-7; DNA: TGCGCCAGCAGCCAAGACGGGGGGACGGCGACCTACGAGCAGTACTTC; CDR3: CASSQDGGTATYEQYF
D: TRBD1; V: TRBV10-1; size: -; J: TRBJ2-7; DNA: TGCGCCAGCAGTGGCCTCCCTTACGGGACAGGGGGCTCTGGCATCTTGGGCCAATCCTACGAGCAGTACTTC; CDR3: CASSGLPYGTGGSGILGQSYEQYF
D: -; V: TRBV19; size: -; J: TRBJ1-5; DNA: TGTGCCAGTAGTAGTTTCTTGGGGGGGCTGGGCAATCAGCCCCAGCATTTT; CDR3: CASSSFLGGLGNQPQHF